In its sample, the clone carrying this T cell receptor beta chain was seen many times. The data are from a study of T-cell reconstitution after alpha-beta-depleted transplantation in children. A TCRbeta library incorporating unique molecular identifiers was prepared. Each CDR3 protein is one row after TCRdb ran MiXCR on the PCR reads. The data show about 110,000 distinct CDR3 sequences, approximately 6.4% seen once. V was pared by 5 bases and J by 0 bases, with 17 bases between. This CDR3 spans 16 amino acids. Looked up from germline, CDR1 is GTSNPN and CDR2 is SVGIG (reference sequence). The chain joins TRBV30 to TRBJ2-1; possible D gene TRBD2, 6 bases. The sequenced sample was PBMCs, mostly from graft donor cells, obtained 360 days after TCRalphabeta/CD19-depleted stem cell transplant. The sequence was obtained from a male patient under 10 years old who had a stem cell transplant for acute lymphoblastic leukemia, so the T cells may come from the graft donor. The CDR3: CAWGSGLTSSYNEQFF. CDR3 nucleotide sequence: TGTGCCTGGGGATCGGGACTTACAAGCTCCTACAATGAGCAGTTCTTC.